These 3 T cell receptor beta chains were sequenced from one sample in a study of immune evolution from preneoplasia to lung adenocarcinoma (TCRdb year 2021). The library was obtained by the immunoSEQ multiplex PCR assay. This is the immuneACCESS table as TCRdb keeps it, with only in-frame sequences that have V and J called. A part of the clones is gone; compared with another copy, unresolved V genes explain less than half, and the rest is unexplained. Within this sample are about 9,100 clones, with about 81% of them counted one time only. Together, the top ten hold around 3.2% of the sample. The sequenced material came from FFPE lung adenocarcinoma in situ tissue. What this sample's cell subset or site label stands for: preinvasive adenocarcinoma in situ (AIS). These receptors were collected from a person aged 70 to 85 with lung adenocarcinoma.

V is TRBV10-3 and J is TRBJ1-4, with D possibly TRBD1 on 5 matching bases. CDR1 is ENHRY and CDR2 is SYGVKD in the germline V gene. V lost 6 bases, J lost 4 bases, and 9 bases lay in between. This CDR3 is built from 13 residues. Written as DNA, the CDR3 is TGTGCCATCAGAGCAGGGTTTAATGAAAAACTGTTTTTT. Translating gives CAIRAGFNEKLFF.

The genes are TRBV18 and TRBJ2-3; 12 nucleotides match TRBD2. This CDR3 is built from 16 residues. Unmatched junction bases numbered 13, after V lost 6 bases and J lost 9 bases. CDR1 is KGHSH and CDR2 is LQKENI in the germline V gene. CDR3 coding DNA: TGTGCCAGCTCGCCTGCCCTAGCGGGGGGGCCGACCACGCAGTATTTT. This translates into CASSPALAGGPTTQYF.

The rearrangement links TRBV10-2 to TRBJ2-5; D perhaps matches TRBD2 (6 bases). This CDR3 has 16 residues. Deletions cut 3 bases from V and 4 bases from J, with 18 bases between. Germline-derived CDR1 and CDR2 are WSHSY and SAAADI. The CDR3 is CASSDVSGLRTETQYF. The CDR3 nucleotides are TGCGCCAGCAGTGACGTATCCGGACTAAGAACAGAGACCCAGTACTTC.